This TCR beta chain was documented in a study of T cell clonality in common variable immunodeficiency. Many counts were recorded for this clone. Antigen specificity is unknown. The read terminates 3 residues ahead of where the CDR3 ends, so the germline J gene completes it. CVID and control samples used equivalent genomic DNA input. Libraries were prepared by immunoSEQ multiplex PCR; TCRdb keeps only in-frame clonotypes and omits some of them. The repertoire consists of 40,000 to 45,000 clones, none detected only once. Study-wide results and caveats: Fewer deletions and N-nucleotide insertions were reportedly seen in common variable immunodeficiency TCR beta sequences.

The CDR3 length is 14 residues. The germline V gene encodes CDR1 DFQATT and CDR2 SNEGSKA (reference sequence). V was trimmed by 0 bases and J by 0 bases, leaving 6 bases between them. Each donor provided roughly 4.5 to 8.5 ml of heparinized whole blood. The specimen sequenced was peripheral blood mononuclear cells. The chain has TRBV20-1 and TRBJ1-5, with D unclear. This sequence was found in a person aged 18 to 75 in good health. The DNA read from the CDR3 is TGCAGTGCTAGAGACAGAAATAGCAATCAGCCC. It is translated as CSARDRNSNQP. The full CDR3 sequence reads CSARDRNSNQPQHF.